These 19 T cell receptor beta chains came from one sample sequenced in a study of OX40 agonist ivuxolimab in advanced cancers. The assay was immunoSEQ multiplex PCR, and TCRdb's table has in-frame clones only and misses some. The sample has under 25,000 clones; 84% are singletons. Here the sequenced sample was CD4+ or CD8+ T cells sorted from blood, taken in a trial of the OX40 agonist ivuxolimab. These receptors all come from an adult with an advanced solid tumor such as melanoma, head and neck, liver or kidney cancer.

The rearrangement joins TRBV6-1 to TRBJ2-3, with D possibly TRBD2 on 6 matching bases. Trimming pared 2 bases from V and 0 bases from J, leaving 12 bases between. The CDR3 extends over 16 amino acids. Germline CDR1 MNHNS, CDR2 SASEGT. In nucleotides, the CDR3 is TGTGCCAGCAGTGAACAGAGCGGGTTTAGCACAGATACGCAGTATTTT. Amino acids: CASSEQSGFSTDTQYF.

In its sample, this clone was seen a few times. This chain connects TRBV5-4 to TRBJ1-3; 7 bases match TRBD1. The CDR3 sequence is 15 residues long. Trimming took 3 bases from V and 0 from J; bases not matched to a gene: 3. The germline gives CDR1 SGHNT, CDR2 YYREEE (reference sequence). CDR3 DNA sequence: TGTGCCAGCAGCTCCGGGACAGCCTCTGGAAACACCATATATTTT. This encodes CASSSGTASGNTIYF.

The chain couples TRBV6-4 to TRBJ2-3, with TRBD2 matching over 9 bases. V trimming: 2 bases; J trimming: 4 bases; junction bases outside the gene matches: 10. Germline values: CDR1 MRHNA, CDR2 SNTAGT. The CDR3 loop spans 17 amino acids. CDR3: CASSDTAGGHLPDTQYF. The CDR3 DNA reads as TGTGCCAGCAGTGACACGGCGGGGGGGCATTTACCAGATACGCAGTATTTT.

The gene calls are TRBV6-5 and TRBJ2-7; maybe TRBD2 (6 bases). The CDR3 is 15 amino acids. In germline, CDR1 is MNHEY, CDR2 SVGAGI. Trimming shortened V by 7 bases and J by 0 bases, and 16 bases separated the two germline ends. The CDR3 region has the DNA TGTGCCAGCACTCCCGACGGGGGAAGCTCCTACGAGCAGTACTTC. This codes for CASTPDGGSSYEQYF.

The CDR3 region has the DNA TGTGCCAGCAGCCGAAACATCTGGACAGGTGATGGCTACACCTTC. It yields the protein CASSRNIWTGDGYTF. The rearrangement joins TRBV28 to TRBJ1-2, with TRBD1 matching 7 bases. Germline V gives CDR1 MDHEN, CDR2 SYDVKM. Losses at the gene ends were 6 bases for V and 6 bases for J; bases not matched to a gene: 13. This CDR3 has 15 amino acids.

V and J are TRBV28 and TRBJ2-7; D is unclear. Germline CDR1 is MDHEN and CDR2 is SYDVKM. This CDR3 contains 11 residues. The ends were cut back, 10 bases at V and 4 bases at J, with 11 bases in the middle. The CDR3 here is CATYTAYEQYF. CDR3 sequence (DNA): TGTGCCACCTACACGGCGTACGAGCAGTACTTC.

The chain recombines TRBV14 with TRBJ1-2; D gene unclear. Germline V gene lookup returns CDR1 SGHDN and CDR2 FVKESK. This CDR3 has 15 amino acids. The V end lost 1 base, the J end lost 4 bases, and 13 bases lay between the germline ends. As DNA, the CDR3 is TGTGCCAGCAGCCAAGCTTCGGGCTGGTCCTATGGCTACACCTTC. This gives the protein CASSQASGWSYGYTF. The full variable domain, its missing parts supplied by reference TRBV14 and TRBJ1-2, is EAGVTQFPSHSVIEKGQTVTLRCDPISGHDNLYWYRRVMGKEIKFLLHFVKESKQDESGMPNNRFLAERTGGTYSTLKVQPAELEDSGVYFCASSQASGWSYGYTFGSGTRLTVV.

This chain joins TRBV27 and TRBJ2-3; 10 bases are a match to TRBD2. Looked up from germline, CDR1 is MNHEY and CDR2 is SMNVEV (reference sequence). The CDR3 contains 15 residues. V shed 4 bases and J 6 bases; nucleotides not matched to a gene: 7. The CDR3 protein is CASSSPSGSGDTQYF. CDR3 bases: TGTGCCAGCAGTTCCCCTAGCGGGAGCGGGGATACGCAGTATTTT.

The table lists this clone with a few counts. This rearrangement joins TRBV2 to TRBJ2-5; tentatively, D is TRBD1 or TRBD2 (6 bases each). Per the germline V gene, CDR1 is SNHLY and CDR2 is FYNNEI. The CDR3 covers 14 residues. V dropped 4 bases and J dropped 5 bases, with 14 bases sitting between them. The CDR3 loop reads CASSGRGREETQYF. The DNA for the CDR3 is TGTGCCAGCAGTGGTCGGGGGCGCGAGGAGACCCAGTACTTC.

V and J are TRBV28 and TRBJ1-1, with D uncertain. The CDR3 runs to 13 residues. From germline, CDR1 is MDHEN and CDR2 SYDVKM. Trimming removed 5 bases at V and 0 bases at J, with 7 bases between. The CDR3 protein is CASSPPMNTEAFF. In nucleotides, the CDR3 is TGTGCCAGCAGTCCCCCCATGAACACTGAAGCTTTCTTT.

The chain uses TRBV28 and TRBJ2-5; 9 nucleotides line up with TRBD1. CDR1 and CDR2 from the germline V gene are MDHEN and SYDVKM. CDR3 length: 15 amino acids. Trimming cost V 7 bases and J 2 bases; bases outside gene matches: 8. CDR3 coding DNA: TGTGCCAGCACCCGATCCGGGACAGGGCAAGAGACCCAGTACTTC. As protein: CASTRSGTGQETQYF.

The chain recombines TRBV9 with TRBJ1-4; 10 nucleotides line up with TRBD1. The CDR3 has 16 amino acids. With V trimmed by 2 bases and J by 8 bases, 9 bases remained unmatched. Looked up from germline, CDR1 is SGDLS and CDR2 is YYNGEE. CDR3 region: CASSVSVGQGPEKLFF. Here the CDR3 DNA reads TGTGCCAGCAGCGTCTCCGTGGGACAGGGGCCCGAAAAACTGTTTTTT.

CDR3 coding DNA: TGCGCCAGCAACCTAGCCCCAAGCGATGGGCAGTTCTTC. Protein sequence: CASNLAPSDGQFF. The gene calls are TRBV10-1 and TRBJ2-1; D might be TRBD2 (5 bases). The germline V and J ends were trimmed by 7 bases and 12 bases, with 19 bases remaining between them. This CDR3 is built from 13 residues. The germline gives CDR1 WNHNN, CDR2 SYGVQD (reference sequence).

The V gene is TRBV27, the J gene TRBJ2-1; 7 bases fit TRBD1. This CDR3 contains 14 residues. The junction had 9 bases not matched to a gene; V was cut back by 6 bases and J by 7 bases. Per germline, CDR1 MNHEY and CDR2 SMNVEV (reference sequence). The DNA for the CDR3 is TGTGCCAGCAGGAATTCTGACAGGGTTAATGAGCAGTTCTTC. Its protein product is CASRNSDRVNEQFF.

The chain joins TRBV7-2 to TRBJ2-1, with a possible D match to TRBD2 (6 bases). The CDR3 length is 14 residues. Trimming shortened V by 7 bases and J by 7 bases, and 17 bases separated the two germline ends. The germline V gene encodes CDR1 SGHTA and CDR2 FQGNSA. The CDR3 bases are TGTGCCAGCACCATAGCGGTCCTAAATAATGAGCAGTTCTTC. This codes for CASTIAVLNNEQFF.

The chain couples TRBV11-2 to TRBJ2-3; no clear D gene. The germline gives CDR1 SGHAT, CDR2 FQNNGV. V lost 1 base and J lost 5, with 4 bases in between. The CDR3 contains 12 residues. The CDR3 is CASSLGGDTQYF. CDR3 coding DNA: TGTGCCAGCAGCTTAGGTGGAGATACGCAGTATTTT.

The CDR3 bases are TGTGCCAGCCTTCGGGGGGAGGGCCGGAACTATGGCTACACCTTC. Translating it yields CASLRGEGRNYGYTF. This sequence joins TRBV28 and TRBJ1-2; tentative D call: TRBD1 (5 bases). Germline CDR1 and CDR2: MDHEN and SYDVKM. Trimming took off 8 bases at V and 2 bases at J, with 18 bases between the two ends. This CDR3 region has 15 residues.

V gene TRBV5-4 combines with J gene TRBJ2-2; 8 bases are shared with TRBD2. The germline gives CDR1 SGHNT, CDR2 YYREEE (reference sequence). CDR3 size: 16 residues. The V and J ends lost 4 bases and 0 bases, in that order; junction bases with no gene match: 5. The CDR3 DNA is TGTGCCAGCAGCCCGACTAGCGTAGCGAACACCGGGGAGCTGTTTTTT. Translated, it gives CASSPTSVANTGELFF.

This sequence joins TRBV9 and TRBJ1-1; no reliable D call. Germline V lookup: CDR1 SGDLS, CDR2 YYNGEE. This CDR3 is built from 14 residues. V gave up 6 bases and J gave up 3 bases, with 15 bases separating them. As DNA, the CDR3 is TGTGCCAGCAATCGCAACGGGATCGACACTGAAGCTTTCTTT. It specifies CASNRNGIDTEAFF.